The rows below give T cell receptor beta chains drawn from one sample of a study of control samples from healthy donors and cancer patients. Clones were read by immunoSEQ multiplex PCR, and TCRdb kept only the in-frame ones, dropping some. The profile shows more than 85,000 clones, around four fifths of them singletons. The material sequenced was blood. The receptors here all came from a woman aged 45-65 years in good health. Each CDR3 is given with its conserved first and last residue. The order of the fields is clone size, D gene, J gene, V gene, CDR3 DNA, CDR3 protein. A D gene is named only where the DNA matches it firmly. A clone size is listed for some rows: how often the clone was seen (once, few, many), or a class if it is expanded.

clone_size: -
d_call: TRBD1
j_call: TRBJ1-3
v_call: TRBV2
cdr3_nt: TGTGCCAGCATGGGGGACAGGGGAATTGGAAACACCATATATTTT
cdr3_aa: CASMGDRGIGNTIYF

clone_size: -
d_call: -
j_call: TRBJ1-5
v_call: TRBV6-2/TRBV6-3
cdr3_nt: TGTGCCAGCAGCCCTACAGGGCACACGGGCAATCAGCCCCAGCATTTT
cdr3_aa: CASSPTGHTGNQPQHF

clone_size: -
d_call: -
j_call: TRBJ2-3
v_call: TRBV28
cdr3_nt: TGTGCCAGCAGTTTATACGGGGGCACAGATACGCAGTATTTT
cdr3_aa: CASSLYGGTDTQYF

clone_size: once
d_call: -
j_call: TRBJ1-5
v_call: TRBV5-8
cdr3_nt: TGTGCCAGCAGCCCGGGGTTAATCTATAGCAATCAGCCCCAGCATTTT
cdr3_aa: CASSPGLIYSNQPQHF

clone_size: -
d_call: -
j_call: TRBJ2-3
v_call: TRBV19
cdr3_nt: TGTGCCAGTAGTGACCTTACTGGGACCAGCACAGATACGCAGTATTTT
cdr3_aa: CASSDLTGTSTDTQYF

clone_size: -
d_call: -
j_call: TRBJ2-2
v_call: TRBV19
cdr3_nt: TGTGCCAGTATAACACAGGGACTCACCGGGGAGCTGTTTTTT
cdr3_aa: CASITQGLTGELFF

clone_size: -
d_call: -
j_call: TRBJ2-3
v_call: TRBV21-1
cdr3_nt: TGTGCCAGCAGCAAACCCCCTGGAAGGATAGGTTGGTATTTT
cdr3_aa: CASSKPPGRIGWYF

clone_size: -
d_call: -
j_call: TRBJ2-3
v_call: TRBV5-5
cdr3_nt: TGTGCCAGCAGCAACCTCCAGGGGGGGGGCACAGATACGCAGTATTTT
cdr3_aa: CASSNLQGGGTDTQYF

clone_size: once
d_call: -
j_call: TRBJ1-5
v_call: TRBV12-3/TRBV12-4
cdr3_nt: TGTGCCAGCAGTTTGCACGGCAATCAGCCCCAGCATTTT
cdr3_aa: CASSLHGNQPQHF

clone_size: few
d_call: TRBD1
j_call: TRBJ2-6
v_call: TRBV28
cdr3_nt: TGTGCCAGCAGTTCCCCTTTCGCGGACAGGGGGCCGAATGGGGCCAACGTCCTGACTTTC
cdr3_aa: CASSSPFADRGPNGANVLTF

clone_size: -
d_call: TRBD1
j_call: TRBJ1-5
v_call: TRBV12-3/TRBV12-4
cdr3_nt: TGTGCCAGCAGTCGGACAGGGGTTCAGCCCCAGCATTTT
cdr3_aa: CASSRTGVQPQHF

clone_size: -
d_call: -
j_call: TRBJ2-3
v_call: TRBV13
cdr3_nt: TGTGCCAGCAGGCCCCGGAACACAGATACGCAGTATTTT
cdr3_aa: CASRPRNTDTQYF

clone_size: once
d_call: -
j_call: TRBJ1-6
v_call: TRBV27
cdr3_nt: TGTGCCAGCAGTTTTTTAGATTCACCCCTCCACTTT
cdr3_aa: CASSFLDSPLHF

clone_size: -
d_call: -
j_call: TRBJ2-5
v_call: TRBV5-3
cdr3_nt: TGTGCCAGAAGCTTCGAGGGGGATGGAGAGACCCAGTACTTC
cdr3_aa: CARSFEGDGETQYF

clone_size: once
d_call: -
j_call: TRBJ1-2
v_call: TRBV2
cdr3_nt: TGTGCCAGCAGTCTGACACGCAACTATGGCTACACCTTC
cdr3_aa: CASSLTRNYGYTF

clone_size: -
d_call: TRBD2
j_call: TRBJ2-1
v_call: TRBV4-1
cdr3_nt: TGCGCCAGCAGCCGCGTACTAGCGGGGGGGGATCATGAGCAGTTCTTC
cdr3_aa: CASSRVLAGGDHEQFF

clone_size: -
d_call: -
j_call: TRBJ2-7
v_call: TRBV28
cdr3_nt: TGTGCCAGCAGTCCCCCCGGGACACCCCTCTGGCAGTACTTC
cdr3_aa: CASSPPGTPLWQYF

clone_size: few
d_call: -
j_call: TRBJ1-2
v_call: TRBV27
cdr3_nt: TGTGCCAGCAGTCCCACCCTCCAGGGAGGCTACACCTTC
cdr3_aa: CASSPTLQGGYTF

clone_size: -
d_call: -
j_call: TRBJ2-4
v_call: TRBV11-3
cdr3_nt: TGTGCCAGCAGCTTAGATCGGGGGATTCAGTACTTC
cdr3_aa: CASSLDRGIQYF

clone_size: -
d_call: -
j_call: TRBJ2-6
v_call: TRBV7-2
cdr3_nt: TGTGCCAGCGACCGTGCTTCTGGGGCCAACGTCCTGACTTTC
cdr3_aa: CASDRASGANVLTF

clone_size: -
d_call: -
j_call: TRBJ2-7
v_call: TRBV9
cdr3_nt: TGTGCCAGCAGCCCAAACGCGGACGAGCAGTACTTC
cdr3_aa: CASSPNADEQYF

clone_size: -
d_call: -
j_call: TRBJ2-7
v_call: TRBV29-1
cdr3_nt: TGCAGCGTTGAAGGGACAACCTACGAGCAGTACTTC
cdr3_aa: CSVEGTTYEQYF

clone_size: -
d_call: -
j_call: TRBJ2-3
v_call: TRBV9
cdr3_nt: TGTGCCAGCAGCTTCCTCAGGGGCACAGATACGCAGTATTTT
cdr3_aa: CASSFLRGTDTQYF

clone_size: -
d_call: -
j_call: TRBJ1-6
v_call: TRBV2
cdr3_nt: TGTGCCAGCATCACGGACACTAATTCACCCCTCCACTTT
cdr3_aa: CASITDTNSPLHF

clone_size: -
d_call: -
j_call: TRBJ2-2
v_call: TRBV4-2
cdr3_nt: TGTGCCAGCAGCCCGGTGGCGGGACAATATAACACCGGGGAGCTGTTTTTT
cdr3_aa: CASSPVAGQYNTGELFF

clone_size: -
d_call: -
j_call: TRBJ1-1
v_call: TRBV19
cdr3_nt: TGTGCCAGTAGTATCCCTTCGAGGGGGATGAACACTGAAGCTTTCTTT
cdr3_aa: CASSIPSRGMNTEAFF

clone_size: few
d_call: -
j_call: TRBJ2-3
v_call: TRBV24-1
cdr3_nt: TGTGCCACCAGTTTCGGGCGCCAATTGGATACGCAGTATTTT
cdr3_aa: CATSFGRQLDTQYF

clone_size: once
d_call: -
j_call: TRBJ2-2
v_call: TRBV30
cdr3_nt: TGTGCCTGGCAGGGGAACACCGGGGAGCTGTTTTTT
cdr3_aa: CAWQGNTGELFF

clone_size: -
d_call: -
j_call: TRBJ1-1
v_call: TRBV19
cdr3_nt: TGTGCCAGTAGTATCGAGGGGCAGGTGAACACTGAAGCTTTCTTT
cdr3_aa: CASSIEGQVNTEAFF

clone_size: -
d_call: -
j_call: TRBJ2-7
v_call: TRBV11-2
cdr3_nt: TGTGCCAGCAGCCCAGAACAGGGCCGCTACGAGCAGTACTTC
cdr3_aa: CASSPEQGRYEQYF

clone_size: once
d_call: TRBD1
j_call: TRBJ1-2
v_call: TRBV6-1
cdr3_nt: TGTGCCAGCAGTGAAGCCAGGGGGGGAAACTATGGCTACACCTTC
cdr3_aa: CASSEARGGNYGYTF

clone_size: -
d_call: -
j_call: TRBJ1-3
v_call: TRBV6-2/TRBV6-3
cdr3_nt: TGTGCCAGCAGTTACTCGGGCCGCTCTGGAAACACCATATATTTT
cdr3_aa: CASSYSGRSGNTIYF

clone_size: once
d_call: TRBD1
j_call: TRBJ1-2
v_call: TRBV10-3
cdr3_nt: TGTGCCATCAGCGGGGACAGGGGCGCCTATGGCTACACCTTC
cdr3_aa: CAISGDRGAYGYTF

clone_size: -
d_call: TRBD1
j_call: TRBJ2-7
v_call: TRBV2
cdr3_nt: TGTGCCAGCAAAGGGACAGGGGGCTACGAGCAGTACTTC
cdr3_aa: CASKGTGGYEQYF

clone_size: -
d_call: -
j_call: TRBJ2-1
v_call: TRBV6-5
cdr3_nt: TGTGCCAGCATGCGTCCGGGAAATGAGCAGTTCTTC
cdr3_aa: CASMRPGNEQFF

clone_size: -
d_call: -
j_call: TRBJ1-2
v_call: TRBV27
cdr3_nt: TGTGCCAGCAGTGACTTCTATGGCTACACCTTC
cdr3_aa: CASSDFYGYTF

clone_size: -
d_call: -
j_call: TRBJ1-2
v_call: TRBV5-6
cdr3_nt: TGTGCCAGCAGCGTCGGGACTGACTATGGCTACACCTTC
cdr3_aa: CASSVGTDYGYTF

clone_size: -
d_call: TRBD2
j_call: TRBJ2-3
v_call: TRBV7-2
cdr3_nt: TGTGCCAGCAGCTTGAGGGTAGCGGGTATCACTGATACGCAGTATTTT
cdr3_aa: CASSLRVAGITDTQYF

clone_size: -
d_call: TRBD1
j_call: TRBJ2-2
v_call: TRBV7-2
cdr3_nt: TGTGCCAGCAGCACCAGGACAGGGGGTTTAACCGGGGAGCTGTTTTTT
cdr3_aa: CASSTRTGGLTGELFF

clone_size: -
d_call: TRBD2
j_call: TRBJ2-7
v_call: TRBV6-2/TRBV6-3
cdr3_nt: TGTGCCAGCAGTCCACGGGGACTAGCAAGTCACCACGAGCAGTACTTC
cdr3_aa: CASSPRGLASHHEQYF

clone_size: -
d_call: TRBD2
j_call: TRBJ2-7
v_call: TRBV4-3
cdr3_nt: TGCGCCAGCAGCCAAGACGGGCTAGCGGGAGGGGGGTACGAGCAGTACTTC
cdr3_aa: CASSQDGLAGGGYEQYF

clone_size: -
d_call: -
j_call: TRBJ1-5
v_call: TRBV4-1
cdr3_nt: TGCGCCAGCAGCCAAGAATTTTTTTGGCCTCAGCATTTT
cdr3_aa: CASSQEFFWPQHF

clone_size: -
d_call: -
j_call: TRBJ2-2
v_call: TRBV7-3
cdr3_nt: TGTGCCAGCAGCTTAGGACAGCCGACCGGGGAGCTGTTTTTT
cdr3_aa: CASSLGQPTGELFF

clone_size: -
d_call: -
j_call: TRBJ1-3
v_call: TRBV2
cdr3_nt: TGTGCCAGCAGTGAATCGAGGGTCGGAAACACCATATATTTT
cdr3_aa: CASSESRVGNTIYF

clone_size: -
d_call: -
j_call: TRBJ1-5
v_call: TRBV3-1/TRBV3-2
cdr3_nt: TGTGCCAGCAGCCAAGGCTCGGGCAATCAGCCCCAGCATTTT
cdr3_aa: CASSQGSGNQPQHF